A single sample is the source of the 5 T cell receptor beta chains below, sequenced in a study of blood T cell repertoires in COVID-19. Data came from immunoSEQ multiplex PCR; TCRdb stores just in-frame clones and leaves some out. Of 45,000 to 55,000 clones in the sample, about nine tenths were seen once. Sample: peripheral blood. These receptors all stem from a man in his fifties with active COVID-19.

V usage is TRBV4-1 and J usage is TRBJ2-3; possible D gene TRBD1, 7 bases. This CDR3 has 15 amino acids. V was clipped by 1 base and J by 4 bases, with 12 bases between them. CDR1 and CDR2 from the germline V gene are MGHRA and YSYEKL. In nucleotides, the CDR3 is TGCGCCAGCAGCCAAGCAGGGGGGTCGGCAGATACGCAGTATTTT. Encoded protein: CASSQAGGSADTQYF.

The chain has TRBV6-1 and TRBJ2-3; the D is unclear. V gave up 1 base and J gave up 4 bases, with 12 bases separating them. The CDR3 sequence is 15 residues long. Germline-derived CDR1 and CDR2 are MNHNS and SASEGT. The CDR3: CASSEGGSGADTQYF. The CDR3 bases are TGTGCCAGCAGTGAAGGAGGAAGTGGCGCAGATACGCAGTATTTT.

The chain joins TRBV5-5 to TRBJ2-5; TRBD2 matches at 11 bases. Germline CDR1 SGHKS, CDR2 YYEKEE (reference sequence). This CDR3 spans 17 amino acids. The V segment lost 1 base and the J segment 1 base; nucleotides outside the gene matches: 6. The CDR3 sequence: CASSLMPGTSGQETQYF. Written as DNA, the CDR3 is TGTGCCAGCAGCTTGATGCCCGGGACTAGCGGCCAAGAGACCCAGTACTTC.

This sequence joins TRBV5-1 and TRBJ1-2; TRBD1 might be the D (6 bases). V was trimmed by 3 bases and J by 7 bases, leaving 16 bases between them. Germline CDR1 reads SGHRS; CDR2 reads YFSETQ. The CDR3 loop spans 14 amino acids. As DNA, the CDR3 is TGCGCCAGCAGCTCACGACCAGGGGATAGTGGCTACACCTTC. Translated, it gives CASSSRPGDSGYTF.

This clone appeared once. J is TRBJ1-5 and V is TRBV6-5; 7 bases match TRBD1. This CDR3 comprises 14 residues. In germline, CDR1 is MNHEY, CDR2 SVGAGI. J lost 3 bases, V lost 5 bases, and 4 bases had no gene match. CDR3: CASSRGQINQPQHF. CDR3 bases: TGTGCCAGCAGTAGGGGACAGATCAATCAGCCCCAGCATTTT.